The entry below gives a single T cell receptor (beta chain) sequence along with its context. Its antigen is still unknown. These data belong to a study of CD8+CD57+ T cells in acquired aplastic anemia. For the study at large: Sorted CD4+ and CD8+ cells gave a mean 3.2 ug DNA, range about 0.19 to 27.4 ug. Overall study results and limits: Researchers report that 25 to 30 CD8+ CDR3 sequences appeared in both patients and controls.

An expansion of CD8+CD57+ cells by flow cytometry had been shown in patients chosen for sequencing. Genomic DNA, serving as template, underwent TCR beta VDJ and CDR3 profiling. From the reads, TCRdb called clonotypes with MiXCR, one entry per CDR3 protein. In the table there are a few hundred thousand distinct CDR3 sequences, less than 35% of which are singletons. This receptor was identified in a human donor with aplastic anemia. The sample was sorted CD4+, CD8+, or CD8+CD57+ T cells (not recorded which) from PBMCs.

The CDR3 DNA sequence: TGTGCCACCGGCGACAGGGGTAAAAACACAGATACGCAGTATTTT. Translating it yields CATGDRGKNTDTQYF. The chain carries TRBV24-1 and TRBJ2-3, with TRBD1 matching over 8 bases. The CDR3 is 15 residues long. With 9 bases clipped from V and 2 bases from J, the junction kept 9 bases outside the gene matches. Germline values: CDR1 KGHDR, CDR2 SFDVKD.